Below, 3 T cell receptor beta chains from the same sample are listed, as sequenced in a study of PD-L1 blockade in urothelial cancer. Noted time point: peripheral blood 6 weeks after treatment start. Sequenced by immunoSEQ multiplex PCR; TCRdb stores in-frame clones only, minus some. The table lists fewer than 25,000 clones, under 85% of them singletons. Sequencing was performed on PBMCs, taken around atezolizumab (anti-PD-L1) treatment. These receptor sequences come from a man aged 50 to 60 with urothelial cancer.

This chain connects TRBV19 to TRBJ2-7; 9 bases match TRBD2. The V gene end was trimmed by 5 bases and the J gene end by 1 base; junction bases not matched to a gene: 6. CDR1 is LNHDA and CDR2 is SQIVND in the germline V gene (reference sequence). The CDR3 spans 15 residues. CDR3: CASSSGLAGSYEQYF. In DNA form, the CDR3 reads TGTGCCAGTAGTTCGGGACTAGCAGGGTCCTACGAGCAGTACTTC.

This chain joins TRBV21-1 and TRBJ1-3; no check of the table's D call, TRBD1, against the DNA was made. TRBV21-1 is deemed a pseudogene. The CDR3 runs to 18 residues. In DNA, the CDR3 is TGTGCCAGCAGCAAAAGTGGGGGACAGGGCGGCGCTGGAAACACCATATATTTT. Amino acid sequence: CASSKSGGQGGAGNTIYF.

This clone is a singleton in its sample. V usage is TRBV6-5 and J usage is TRBJ1-4, with 8 nucleotides matching TRBD1. Germline CDR1 MNHEY, CDR2 SVGAGI. Germline trimming cut 6 bases from V and 8 bases from J; bases unmatched to any gene: 8. The CDR3 loop spans 14 amino acids. The CDR3 sequence: CASRTTGAREKLFF. CDR3 coding DNA: TGTGCCAGCAGAACGACAGGGGCTCGCGAAAAACTGTTTTTT.